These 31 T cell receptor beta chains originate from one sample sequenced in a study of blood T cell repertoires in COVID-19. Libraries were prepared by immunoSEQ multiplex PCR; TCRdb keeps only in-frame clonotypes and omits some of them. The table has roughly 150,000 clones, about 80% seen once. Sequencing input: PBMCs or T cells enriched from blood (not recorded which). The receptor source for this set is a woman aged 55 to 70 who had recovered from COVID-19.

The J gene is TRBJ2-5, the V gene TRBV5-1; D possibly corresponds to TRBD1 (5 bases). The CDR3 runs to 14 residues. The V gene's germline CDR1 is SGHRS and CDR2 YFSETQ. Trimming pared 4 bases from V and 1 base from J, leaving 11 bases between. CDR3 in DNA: TGCGCCAGCAGCCTACAGGTGTCCCAAGAGACCCAGTACTTC. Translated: CASSLQVSQETQYF.

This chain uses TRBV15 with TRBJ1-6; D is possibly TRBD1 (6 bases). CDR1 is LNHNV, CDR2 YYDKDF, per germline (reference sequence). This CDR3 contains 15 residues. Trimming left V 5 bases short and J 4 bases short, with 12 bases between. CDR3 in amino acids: CATSSGGVYNSPLHF. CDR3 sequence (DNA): TGTGCCACCAGCTCTGGGGGCGTTTATAATTCACCCCTCCACTTT.

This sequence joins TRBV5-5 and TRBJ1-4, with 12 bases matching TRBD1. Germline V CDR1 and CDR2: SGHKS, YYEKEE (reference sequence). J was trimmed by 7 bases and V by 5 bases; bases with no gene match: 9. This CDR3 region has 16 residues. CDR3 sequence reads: CASSIGTGGAGEKLFF. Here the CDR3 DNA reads TGTGCCAGCAGTATAGGGACAGGGGGCGCCGGTGAAAAACTGTTTTTT. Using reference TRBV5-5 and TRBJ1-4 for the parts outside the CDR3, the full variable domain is DAGVTQSPTHLIKTRGQQVTLRCSPISGHKSVSWYQQVLGQGPQFIFQYYEKEERGRGNFPDRFSARQFPNYSSELNVNALLLGDSALYLCASSIGTGGAGEKLFFGSGTQLSVL.

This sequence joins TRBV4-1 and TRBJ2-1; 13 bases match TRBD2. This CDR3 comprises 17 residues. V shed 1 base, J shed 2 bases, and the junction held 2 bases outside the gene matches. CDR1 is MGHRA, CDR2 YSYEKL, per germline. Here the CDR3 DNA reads TGCGCCAGCAGCCAAGGACTAGCGGGGGGCCCCTACAATGAGCAGTTCTTC. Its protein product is CASSQGLAGGPYNEQFF.

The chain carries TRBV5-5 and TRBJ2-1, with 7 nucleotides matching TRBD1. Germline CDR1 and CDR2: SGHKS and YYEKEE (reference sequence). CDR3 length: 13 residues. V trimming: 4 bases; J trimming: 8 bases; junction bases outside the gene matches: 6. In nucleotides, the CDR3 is TGTGCCAGCAGCAAGAGGGGGCAAGATGAGCAGTTCTTC. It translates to CASSKRGQDEQFF.

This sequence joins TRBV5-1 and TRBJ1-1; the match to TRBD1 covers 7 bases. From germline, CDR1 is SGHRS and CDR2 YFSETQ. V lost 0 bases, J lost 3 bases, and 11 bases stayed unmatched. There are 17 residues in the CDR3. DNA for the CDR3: TGCGCCAGCAGCTTGGACCGAAACACAGGGGTTGACACTGAAGCTTTCTTT. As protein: CASSLDRNTGVDTEAFF. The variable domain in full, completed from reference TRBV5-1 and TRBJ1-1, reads KAGVTQTPRYLIKTRGQQVTLSCSPISGHRSVSWYQQTPGQGLQFLFEYFSETQRNKGNFPGRFSGRQFSNSRSEMNVSTLELGDSALYLCASSLDRNTGVDTEAFFGQGTRLTVV.

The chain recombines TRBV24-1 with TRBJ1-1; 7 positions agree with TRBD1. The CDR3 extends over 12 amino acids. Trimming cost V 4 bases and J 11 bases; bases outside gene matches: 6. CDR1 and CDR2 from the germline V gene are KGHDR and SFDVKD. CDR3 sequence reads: CATSDPGTAAFF. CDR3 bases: TGTGCCACCAGTGACCCCGGGACAGCTGCTTTCTTT.

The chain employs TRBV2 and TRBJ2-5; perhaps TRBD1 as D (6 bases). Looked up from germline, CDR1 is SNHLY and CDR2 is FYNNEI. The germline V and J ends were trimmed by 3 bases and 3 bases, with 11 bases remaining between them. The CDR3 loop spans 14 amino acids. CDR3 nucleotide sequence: TGTGCCAGCAGTGAGGCAGGGGTGAAAGAGACCCAGTACTTC. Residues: CASSEAGVKETQYF.

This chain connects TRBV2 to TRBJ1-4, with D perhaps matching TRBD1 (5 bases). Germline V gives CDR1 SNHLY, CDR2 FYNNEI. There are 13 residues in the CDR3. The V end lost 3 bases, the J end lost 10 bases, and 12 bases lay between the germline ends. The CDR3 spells CASSDLGGGKLFF. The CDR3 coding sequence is TGTGCCAGCAGTGATCTGGGGGGGGGAAAACTGTTTTTT.

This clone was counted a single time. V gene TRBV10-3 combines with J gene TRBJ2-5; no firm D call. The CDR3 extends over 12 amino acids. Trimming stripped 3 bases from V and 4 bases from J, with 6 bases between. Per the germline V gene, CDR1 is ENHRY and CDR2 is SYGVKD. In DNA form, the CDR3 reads TGTGCCATCAGTGACCTCGGAGAGACCCAGTACTTC. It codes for CAISDLGETQYF.

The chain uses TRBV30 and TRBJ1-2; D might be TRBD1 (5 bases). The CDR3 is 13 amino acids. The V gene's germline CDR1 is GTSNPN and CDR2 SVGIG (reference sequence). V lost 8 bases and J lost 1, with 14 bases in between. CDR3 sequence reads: CATQGKINYGYTF. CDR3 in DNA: TGTGCCACGCAGGGAAAAATTAACTATGGCTACACCTTC.

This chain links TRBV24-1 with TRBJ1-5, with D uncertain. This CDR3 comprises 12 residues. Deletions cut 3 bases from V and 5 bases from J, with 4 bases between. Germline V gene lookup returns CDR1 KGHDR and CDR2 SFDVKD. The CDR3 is CATSDRYQPQHF. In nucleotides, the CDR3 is TGTGCCACCAGTGATCGGTATCAGCCCCAGCATTTT.

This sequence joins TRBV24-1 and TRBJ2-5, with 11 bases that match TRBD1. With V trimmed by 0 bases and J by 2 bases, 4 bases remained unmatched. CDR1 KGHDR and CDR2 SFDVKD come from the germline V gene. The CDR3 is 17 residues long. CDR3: CATSDLIRDRGQETQYF. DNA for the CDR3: TGTGCCACCAGTGATTTGATCCGGGACAGGGGGCAAGAGACCCAGTACTTC.

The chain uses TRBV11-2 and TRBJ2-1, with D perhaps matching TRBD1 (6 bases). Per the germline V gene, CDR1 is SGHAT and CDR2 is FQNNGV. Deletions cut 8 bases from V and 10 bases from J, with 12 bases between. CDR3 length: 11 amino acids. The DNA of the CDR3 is TGTGCCAGCCGACATGACAGGGAGCAGTTCTTC. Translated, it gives CASRHDREQFF.

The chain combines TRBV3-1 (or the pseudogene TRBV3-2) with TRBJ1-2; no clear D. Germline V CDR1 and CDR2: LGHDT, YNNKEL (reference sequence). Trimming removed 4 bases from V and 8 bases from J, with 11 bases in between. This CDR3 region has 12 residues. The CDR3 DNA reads TGTGCCAGCAGCCGAGGAGTAGAAGGCTACACCTTC. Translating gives CASSRGVEGYTF.

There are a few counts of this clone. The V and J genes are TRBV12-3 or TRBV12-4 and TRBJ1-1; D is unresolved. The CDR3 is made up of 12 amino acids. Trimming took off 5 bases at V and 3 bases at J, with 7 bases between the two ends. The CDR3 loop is CASSNVYTEAFF. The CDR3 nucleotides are TGTGCCAGCAGTAATGTATACACTGAAGCTTTCTTT.

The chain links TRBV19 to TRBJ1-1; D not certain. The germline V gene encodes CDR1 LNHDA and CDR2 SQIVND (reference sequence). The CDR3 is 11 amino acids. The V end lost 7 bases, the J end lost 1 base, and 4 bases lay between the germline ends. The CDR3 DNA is TGTGCCAGTAAGCAGAACACTGAAGCTTTCTTT. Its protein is CASKQNTEAFF.

Here the CDR3 DNA reads TGCGCCAGCAGCCGGGGACAGGGGAGCATGTTAAGCTATGGCTACACCTTC. It encodes CASSRGQGSMLSYGYTF. This sequence joins TRBV5-1 and TRBJ1-2, with 10 bases that match TRBD1. The CDR3 has 17 amino acids. The germline V gene has CDR1 SGHRS and CDR2 YFSETQ. V shed 4 bases and J 4 bases; nucleotides not matched to a gene: 13.

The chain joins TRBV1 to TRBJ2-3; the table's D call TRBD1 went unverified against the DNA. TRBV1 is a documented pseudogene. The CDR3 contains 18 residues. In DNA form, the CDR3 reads TGCACCAGCAGCCCAGGCAAGGGGGACAGGGCCACCACAGATACGCAGTATTTT. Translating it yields CTSSPGKGDRATTDTQYF.

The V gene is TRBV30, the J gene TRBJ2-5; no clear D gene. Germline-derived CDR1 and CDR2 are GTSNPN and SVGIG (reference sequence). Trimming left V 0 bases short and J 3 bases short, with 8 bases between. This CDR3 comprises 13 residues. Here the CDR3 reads CAWSVIGEETQYF. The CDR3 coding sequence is TGTGCCTGGAGTGTAATCGGAGAAGAGACCCAGTACTTC. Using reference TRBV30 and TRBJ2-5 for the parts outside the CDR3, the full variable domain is SQTIHQWPATLVQPVGSPLSLECTVEGTSNPNLYWYRQAAGRGLQLLFYSVGIGQISSEVPQNLSASRPQDRQFILSSKKLLLSDSGFYLCAWSVIGEETQYFGPGTRLLVL.

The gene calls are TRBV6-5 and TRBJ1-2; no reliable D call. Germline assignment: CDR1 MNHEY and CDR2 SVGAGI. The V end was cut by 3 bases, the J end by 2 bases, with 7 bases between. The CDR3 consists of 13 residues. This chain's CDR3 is CASSYVQNYGYTF. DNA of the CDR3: TGTGCCAGCAGTTATGTACAGAACTATGGCTACACCTTC.

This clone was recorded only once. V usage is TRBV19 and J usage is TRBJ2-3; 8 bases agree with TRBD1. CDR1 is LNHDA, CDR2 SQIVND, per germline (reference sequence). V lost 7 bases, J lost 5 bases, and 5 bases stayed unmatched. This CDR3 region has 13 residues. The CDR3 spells CASTQGAGDTQYF. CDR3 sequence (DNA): TGTGCCAGTACCCAGGGGGCTGGAGATACGCAGTATTTT.

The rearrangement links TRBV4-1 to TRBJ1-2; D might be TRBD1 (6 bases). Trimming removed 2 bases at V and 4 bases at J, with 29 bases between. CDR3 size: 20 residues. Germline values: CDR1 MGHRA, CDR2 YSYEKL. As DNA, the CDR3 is TGCGCCAGCAGCCAAAGATTCGGTGATAAACGGACAGTACTCGTCTATGGCTACACCTTC. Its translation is CASSQRFGDKRTVLVYGYTF.

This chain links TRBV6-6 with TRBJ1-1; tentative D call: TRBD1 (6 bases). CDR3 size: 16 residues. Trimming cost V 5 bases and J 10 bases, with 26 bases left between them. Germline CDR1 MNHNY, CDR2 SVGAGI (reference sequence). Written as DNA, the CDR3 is TGTGCCAGCAGTCGAAGGTCTACAGGGAAAAGTGGTGGAGCTTTCTTT. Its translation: CASSRRSTGKSGGAFF.

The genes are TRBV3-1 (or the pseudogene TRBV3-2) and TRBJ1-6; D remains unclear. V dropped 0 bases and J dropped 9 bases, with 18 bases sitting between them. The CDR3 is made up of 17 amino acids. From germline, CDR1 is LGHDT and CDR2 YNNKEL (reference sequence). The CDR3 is CASSQDPARYGFSPLHF. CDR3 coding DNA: TGTGCCAGCAGCCAAGATCCCGCAAGGTACGGGTTTTCACCCCTCCACTTT.

This CDR3 is CAWSVTAENNEQFF. The CDR3 bases are TGTGCCTGGAGTGTAACAGCGGAAAACAATGAGCAGTTCTTC. The chain carries TRBV30 and TRBJ2-1; D is perhaps TRBD2 (5 bases). From germline, CDR1 is GTSNPN and CDR2 SVGIG (reference sequence). This CDR3 is built from 14 residues. The ends were cut back, 0 bases at V and 5 bases at J, with 11 bases in the middle.

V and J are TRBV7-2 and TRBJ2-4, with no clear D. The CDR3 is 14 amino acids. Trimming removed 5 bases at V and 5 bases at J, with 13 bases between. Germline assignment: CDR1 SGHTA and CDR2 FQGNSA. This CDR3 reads CASSRSREENIQYF. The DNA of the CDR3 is TGTGCCAGCAGCCGCTCACGTGAGGAAAACATTCAGTACTTC.

The CDR3 DNA follows: TGCGCCAGCAGCCCCGGACAGGTCTATGGCTACACCTTC. It encodes CASSPGQVYGYTF. This chain links TRBV4-1 with TRBJ1-2, with 7 bases aligning to TRBD1. Unmatched junction bases numbered 3, after V lost 4 bases and J lost 4 bases. The germline V gene has CDR1 MGHRA and CDR2 YSYEKL. This CDR3 has 13 residues.

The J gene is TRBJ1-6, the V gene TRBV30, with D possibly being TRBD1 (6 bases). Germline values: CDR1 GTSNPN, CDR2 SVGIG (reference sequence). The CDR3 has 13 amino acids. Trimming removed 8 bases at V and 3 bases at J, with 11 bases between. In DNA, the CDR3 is TGTGCCCAACAGGGATTCTATAATTCACCCCTCCACTTT. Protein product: CAQQGFYNSPLHF.

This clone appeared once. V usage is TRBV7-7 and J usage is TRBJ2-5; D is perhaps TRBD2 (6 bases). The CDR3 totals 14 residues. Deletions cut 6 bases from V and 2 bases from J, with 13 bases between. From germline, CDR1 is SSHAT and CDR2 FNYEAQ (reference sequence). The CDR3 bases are TGTGCCAGCAGTGCTCGGGACTCTCAAGAGACCCAGTACTTC. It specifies CASSARDSQETQYF.

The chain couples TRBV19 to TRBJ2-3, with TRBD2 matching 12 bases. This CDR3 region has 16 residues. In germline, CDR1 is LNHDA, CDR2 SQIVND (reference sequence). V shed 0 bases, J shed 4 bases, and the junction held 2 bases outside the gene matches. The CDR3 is CASSIEASGGADTQYF. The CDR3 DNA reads TGTGCCAGTAGTATAGAGGCTAGCGGGGGGGCAGATACGCAGTATTTT.